The T cell receptor beta chain described here comes from a study of CD4 T cells in relation to SARS-CoV-2 and coronaviruses. Study-wide context: PBMCs were cultured with antigen for about eleven days before TCR beta sequencing.

Unexposed donor CD4+ T cells date from 2011-2018, before the COVID-19 pandemic. Isolation of CD4+ T cells took place after about 10 days in culture. Worth noting for this clone: Its cognate antigen is unknown.

Data came from immunoSEQ multiplex PCR; TCRdb stores just in-frame clones and leaves some out. The table includes around 18,000 clones, about three quarters detected once. Sequenced: CD4+ T cells from PBMCs, cultured in vitro. This TCR was recovered from a human donor in good health.

As DNA, the CDR3 is TGTGCCAGCAGCCCAACCGCCGGGGAGCTGTTTTTT. Its protein product is CASSPTAGELFF. The chain couples TRBV11-2 to TRBJ2-2; D remains ambiguous. Per germline, CDR1 SGHAT and CDR2 FQNNGV. The germline V and J ends were trimmed by 5 bases and 6 bases, with 7 bases remaining between them. This CDR3 contains 12 residues.